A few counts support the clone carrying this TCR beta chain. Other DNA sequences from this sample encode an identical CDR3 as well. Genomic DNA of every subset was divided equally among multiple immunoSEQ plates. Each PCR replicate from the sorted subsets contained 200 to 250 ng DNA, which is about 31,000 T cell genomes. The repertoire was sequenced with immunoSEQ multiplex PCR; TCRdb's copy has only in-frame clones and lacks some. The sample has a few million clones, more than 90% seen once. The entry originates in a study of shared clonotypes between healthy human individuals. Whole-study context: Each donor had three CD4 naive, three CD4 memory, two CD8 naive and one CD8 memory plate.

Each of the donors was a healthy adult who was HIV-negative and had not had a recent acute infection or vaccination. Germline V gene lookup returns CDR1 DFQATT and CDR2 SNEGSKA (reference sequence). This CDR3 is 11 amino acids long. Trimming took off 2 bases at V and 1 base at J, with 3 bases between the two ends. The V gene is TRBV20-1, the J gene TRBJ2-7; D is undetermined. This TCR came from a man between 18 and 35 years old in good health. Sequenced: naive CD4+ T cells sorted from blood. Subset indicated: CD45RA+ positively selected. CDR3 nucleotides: TGCAGTGCTAGAAGTTCCTACGAGCAGTACTTC. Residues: CSARSSYEQYF.